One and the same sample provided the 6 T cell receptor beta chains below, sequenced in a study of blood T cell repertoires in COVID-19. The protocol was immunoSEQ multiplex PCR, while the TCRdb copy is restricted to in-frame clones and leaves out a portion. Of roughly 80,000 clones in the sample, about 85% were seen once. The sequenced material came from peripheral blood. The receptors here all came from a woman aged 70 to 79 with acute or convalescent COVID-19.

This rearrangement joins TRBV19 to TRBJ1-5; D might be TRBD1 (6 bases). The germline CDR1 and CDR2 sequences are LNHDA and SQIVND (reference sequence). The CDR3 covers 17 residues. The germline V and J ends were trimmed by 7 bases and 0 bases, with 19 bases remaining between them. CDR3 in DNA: TGTGCCAGTATTTATACAACGACAGGCGCTAGCAATCAGCCCCAGCATTTT. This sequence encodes CASIYTTTGASNQPQHF. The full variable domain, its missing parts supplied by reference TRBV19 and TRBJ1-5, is DGGITQSPKYLFRKEGQNVTLSCEQNLNHDAMYWYRQDPGQGLRLIYYSQIVNDFQKGDIAEGYSVSREKKESFPLTVTSAQKNPTAFYLCASIYTTTGASNQPQHFGDGTRLSIL.

The CDR3 region has the DNA TGTGCCAGCAGTTCTCACGAGGCTTACTACGAGCAGTACGTC. Protein sequence: CASSSHEAYYEQYV. The chain uses TRBV6-2 or TRBV6-3 and TRBJ2-7; unclear D gene. V was pared by 4 bases and J by 3 bases, with 13 bases between. In germline, CDR1 is MNHEY, CDR2 SVGEGT. This CDR3 comprises 14 residues.

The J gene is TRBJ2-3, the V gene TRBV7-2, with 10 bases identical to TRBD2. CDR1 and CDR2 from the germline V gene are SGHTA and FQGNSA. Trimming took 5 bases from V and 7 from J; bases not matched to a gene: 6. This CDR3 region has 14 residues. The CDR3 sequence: CASSLSGGWNTQYF. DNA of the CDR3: TGTGCCAGCAGCCTTAGCGGGGGGTGGAATACGCAGTATTTT.

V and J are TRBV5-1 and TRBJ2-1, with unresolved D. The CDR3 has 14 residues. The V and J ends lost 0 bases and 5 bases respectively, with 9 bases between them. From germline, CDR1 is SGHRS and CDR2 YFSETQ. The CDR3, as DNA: TGCGCCAGCAGCTTGGATCCAGGAAACAATGAGCAGTTCTTC. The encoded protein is CASSLDPGNNEQFF.

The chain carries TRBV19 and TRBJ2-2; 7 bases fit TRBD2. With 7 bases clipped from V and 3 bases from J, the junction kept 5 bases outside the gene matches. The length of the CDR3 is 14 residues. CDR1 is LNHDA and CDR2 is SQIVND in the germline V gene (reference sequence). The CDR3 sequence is CASTDRGDTGELFF. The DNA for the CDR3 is TGTGCCAGTACAGACCGGGGGGACACCGGGGAGCTGTTTTTT.

This CDR3 reads CAISDPTGNEQYV. CDR3 nucleotide sequence: TGTGCCATCAGTGATCCAACAGGGAACGAGCAGTACGTC. This rearrangement joins TRBV10-3 to TRBJ2-7, with D perhaps TRBD1 (6 bases). This CDR3 comprises 13 residues. The V end was cut by 3 bases, the J end by 5 bases, with 11 bases between. Germline V CDR1 and CDR2: ENHRY, SYGVKD.